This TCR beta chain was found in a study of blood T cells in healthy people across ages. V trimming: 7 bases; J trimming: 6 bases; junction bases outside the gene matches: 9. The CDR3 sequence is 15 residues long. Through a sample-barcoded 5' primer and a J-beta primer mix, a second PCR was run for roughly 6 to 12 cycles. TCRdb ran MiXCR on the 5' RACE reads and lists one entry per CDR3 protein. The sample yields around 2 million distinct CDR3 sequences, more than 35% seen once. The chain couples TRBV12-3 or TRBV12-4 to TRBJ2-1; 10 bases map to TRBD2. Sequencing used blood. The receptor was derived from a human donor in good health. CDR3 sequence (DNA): TGTGCCAGCAAAGGCCCAGCGGGGGGGCCCAATGAGCAGTTCTTC. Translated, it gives CASKGPAGGPNEQFF.